This T cell receptor beta chain is from a study of T-cell reconstitution after alpha-beta-depleted transplantation in children. A few counts support this clonotype. The CDR3 covers 16 residues. The V end was cut by 2 bases, the J end by 4 bases, with 18 bases between. Germline V gene sequence: CDR1 SGHRS, CDR2 YFSETQ. Preparation of the TCRbeta library involved a method that used unique molecular identifiers. TCRdb recomputed calls from the PCR reads with MiXCR, one row per CDR3 protein. Altogether roughly 300,000 distinct CDR3 sequences are present, approximately 9.6% being singletons, with the ten largest covering roughly 9.1%.

The J gene is TRBJ1-2, the V gene TRBV5-1; D is uncertain. Specimen: PBMCs from the stem cell graft donor, collected from the stem cell graft. The sequence derives from a human donor who donated a stem cell graft to a child with SCID. CDR3 sequence: CASSLTSRGFGYGYTF. The CDR3 DNA is TGCGCCAGCAGCTTAACCTCGCGAGGGTTCGGCTATGGCTACACCTTC.